This TCR beta chain was profiled in a study of blood T cell repertoires in COVID-19. Study background: The analysed material was cDNA or gDNA that came from T cells, B-cell-depleted T cells, or PBMCs.

As processed by the authors: Estimation of nucleated cell counts relied on the amplification of reference gene primers. Sequencing was performed with immunoSEQ multiplex PCR; in TCRdb, only in-frame clones are kept and a portion is missing. V and J calls and clone size are copied from that table; D and trimming were computed from the DNA. Among a few hundred thousand clones, about 87% were seen once, and the ten largest hold under 8%. V was pared by 0 bases and J by 10 bases, with 8 bases of the junction left unmatched. This CDR3 has 16 residues. CDR1 is MNHEY, CDR2 SMNVEV, per germline (reference sequence).

The chain uses TRBV27 and TRBJ1-6, with TRBD1 identical over 8 bases. The source material was peripheral blood. The clonotype comes from a woman in her thirties who had recovered from COVID-19. In nucleotides, the CDR3 is TGTGCCAGCAGTTTATCTTCGGACAGGGAGGGATCACCCCTCCACTTT. This sequence encodes CASSLSSDREGSPLHF.